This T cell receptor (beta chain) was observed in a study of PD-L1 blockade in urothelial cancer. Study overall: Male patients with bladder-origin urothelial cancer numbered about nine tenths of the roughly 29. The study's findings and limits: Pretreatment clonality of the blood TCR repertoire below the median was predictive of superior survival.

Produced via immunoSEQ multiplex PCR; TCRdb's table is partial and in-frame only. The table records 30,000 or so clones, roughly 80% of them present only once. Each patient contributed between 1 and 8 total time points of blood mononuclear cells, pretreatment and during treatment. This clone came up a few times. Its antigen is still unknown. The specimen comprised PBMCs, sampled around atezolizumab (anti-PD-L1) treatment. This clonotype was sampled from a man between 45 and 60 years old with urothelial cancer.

For the CDR3, the DNA is TGTGCCAGCAGCCGTAGTTCGGGGACTGAAGCTTTCTTT. This encodes CASSRSSGTEAFF. The chain uses TRBV14 and TRBJ1-1; D is uncertain. The CDR3 covers 13 residues. Germline CDR1 reads SGHDN; CDR2 reads FVKESK. V was pared by 4 bases and J by 5 bases, with 11 bases between.